Each of the 13 T cell receptor beta chains below was sequenced from the same sample in a study of CDR3 diversity in severe acne. One entry per CDR3 protein results from TCRdb running MiXCR on the PCR reads. This table has around 100,000 distinct CDR3 sequences, more than 45% appearing once. The specimen was blood. These receptors all stem from a male donor with acne.

The chain has TRBV20-1 and TRBJ2-7; 10 bases map to TRBD1. Germline lookup yields CDR1 DFQATT and CDR2 SNEGSKA (reference sequence). The trim removed 8 bases at V and 4 bases at J, leaving 11 bases unmatched. The CDR3 is made up of 14 amino acids. CDR3 in DNA: TGCAGTACCGACCCCCGGGACAGGGGATACGAGCAGTACTTC. Encoded protein: CSTDPRDRGYEQYF.

The sample holds many counts of this clonotype. This rearrangement joins TRBV12-3 or TRBV12-4 to TRBJ2-7; no clear D. Trimming took 3 bases from V and 2 from J, leaving 8 bases between them. The CDR3 has 13 residues. CDR3 DNA sequence: TGTGCCAGCAGTTTTGAAGCTCCCTACGAGCAGTACTTC. Translation: CASSFEAPYEQYF.

A word on this clonotype: A read error may account for a junction end that differs from germline. CDR3 amino acids: CAGSITRGADTQYF. CDR3 bases: TGTGCCGGTAGTATAACAAGGGGGGCAGATACGCAGTATTTC. The V and J genes are TRBV19 and TRBJ2-3; either TRBD1 or TRBD2 may fit D (6 bases each). Germline V gene sequence: CDR1 LNHDA, CDR2 SQIVND (reference sequence). The CDR3 spans 14 residues.

This rearrangement joins TRBV7-9 to TRBJ2-7; D unclear. The CDR3 length is 14 residues. In germline, CDR1 is SEHNR, CDR2 FQNEAQ (reference sequence). DNA of the CDR3: TGTGCCGGCAGCTTGGTCGGCAGATCCTACGAGCAGTACGTC. Residues: CAGSLVGRSYEQYV.

CDR3 nucleotides: TGCAGCGTTGATTGGACAGGTCAAGAGACCCAGTACTTC. As protein: CSVDWTGQETQYF. The V call is TRBV29-1, the J call TRBJ2-5, with 7 bases matching TRBD1. This CDR3 is built from 13 residues. Unmatched junction bases numbered 3, after V lost 3 bases and J lost 2 bases. Germline CDR1 SQVTM, CDR2 ANQGSEA. Filled out from reference TRBV29-1 and TRBJ2-5, the complete variable domain reads SAVISQKPSRDICQRGTSLTIQCQVDSQVTMMFWYRQQPGQSLTLIATANQGSEATYESGFVIDKFPISRPNLTFSTLTVSNMSPEDSSIYLCSVDWTGQETQYFGPGTRLLVL.

V usage is TRBV20-1 and J usage is TRBJ2-7; the match to TRBD2 covers 13 bases. The CDR3 sequence is 15 residues long. V was clipped by 0 bases and J by 4 bases; unmatched bases: 3. The V gene's germline CDR1 is DFQATT and CDR2 SNEGSKA (reference sequence). Here the CDR3 reads CSARDGTSGTYEQYF. The CDR3 nucleotides read TGCAGTGCTAGAGACGGGACTAGCGGGACGTACGAGCAGTACTTC.

The chain links TRBV7-9 to TRBJ2-5, with unresolved D. V was pared by 6 bases and J by 5 bases, with 13 bases between. The CDR3 consists of 13 residues. Germline CDR1 and CDR2: SEHNR and FQNEAQ (reference sequence). CDR3 loop: CASSRYLWETQYF. CDR3 nucleotides: TGTGCCAGCAGTCGGTACTTGTGGGAGACCCAGTACTTC.

About this clonotype: With a much larger clone just one base away, this may be a read error. The V gene is TRBV25-1, the J gene TRBJ1-2; possible D gene TRBD1, 5 bases. CDR3 length: 13 residues. From germline, CDR1 is MGHDK and CDR2 SYGVNS. In DNA, the CDR3 is TGTGCCAGCAGTGAACAGGGCAACTATGGCTACGCCTTC. Its translation: CASSEQGNYGYAF.

As concerns this clonotype: At one boundary the junction diverges from the germline segment, which might be a read error. The rearrangement uses TRBV10-3 and TRBJ1-4; D gene uncertain. The CDR3 runs to 12 residues. The V gene's germline CDR1 is ENHRY and CDR2 SYGVKD. This chain's CDR3 is CASSGSNEELFF. In DNA, the CDR3 is TGTGCCTCCAGCGGGTCTAATGAAGAACTGTTTTTT.

Remarks on this clonotype: One base away lies a much larger clone, so this may be a sequencing read error. In this CDR3 the conserved last residue, phenylalanine or tryptophan, is missing, so a read error is likely. CDR3 nucleotides: TGCGCCAGCAGCTTACTAATAGAGGTGGTCACAGATACGCAGTATTCT. It codes for CASSLLIEVVTDTQYS. This chain joins TRBV5-1 and TRBJ2-3; D gene unclear. V dropped 2 bases and J dropped 2 bases, with 15 bases sitting between them. Germline-derived CDR1 and CDR2 are SGHRS and YFSETQ. There are 16 residues in the CDR3.

The genes are TRBV20-1 and TRBJ2-1, with D uncertain. This CDR3 contains 11 residues. Germline values: CDR1 DFQATT, CDR2 SNEGSKA (reference sequence). Trimming removed 6 bases at V and 9 bases at J, with 12 bases between. This CDR3 reads CSASSVSEQFF. In DNA form, the CDR3 reads TGCAGTGCCAGCAGCGTTTCTGAGCAGTTCTTC.

The V and J genes are TRBV7-2 and TRBJ2-7; 9 bases line up with TRBD1. The J call may be wrong; the DNA end is better matched by TRBJ2-5. CDR1 and CDR2 from the germline V gene are SGHTA and FQGNSA. The CDR3 loop spans 15 amino acids. The CDR3 coding sequence is TGTGCCAGCAGCCTGCCGGGACAGGGCGGCGAGACCCAGTACTTC. This sequence encodes CASSLPGQGGETQYF.

This clonotype was seen a handful of times. This CDR3 reads CASSLDGAGYGYTF. CDR3 bases: TGTGCCAGCAGCTTAGACGGGGCGGGCTATGGCTACACCTTC. This chain joins TRBV7-9 and TRBJ1-2; a weak D match, TRBD1 (5 bases). V gave up 1 base and J gave up 4 bases, with 10 bases separating them. Germline V gene sequence: CDR1 SEHNR, CDR2 FQNEAQ (reference sequence). This CDR3 has 14 amino acids.